The T cell receptor (beta chain) described here comes from a study of CD8 T cells in ankylosing spondylitis. Construction of TCR beta libraries was performed using quantitative 5'-RACE with molecular barcodes. TCRdb redid the calling of the 5' RACE reads with MiXCR, one entry per CDR3 protein. The data show fewer than 250,000 distinct CDR3 sequences, with approximately 20% seen just once and roughly 46% held by the top ten. General observations from the study: Significant enrichment of disease-linked clones was reportedly seen in matched ankylosing spondylitis synovial fluid. Apparently characteristic of ankylosing spondylitis blood was a TCR beta motif (eight highly homologous variants).

Trimming removed 6 bases from V and 12 bases from J; junction bases left unmatched: 4. CDR3 size: 12 residues. This clonotype was detected many times. Its antigen is currently unknown. The chain links TRBV12-3 or TRBV12-4 to TRBJ2-1; 11 positions agree with TRBD1. The sequenced sample was blood, either unsorted or a sorted T cell fraction (not recorded which). This TCR derives from a male donor with ankylosing spondylitis. CDR3 nucleotide sequence: TGTGCCAGCAGCTGGACAGGGGGCAGGCAGTTCTTC. Translated: CASSWTGGRQFF.